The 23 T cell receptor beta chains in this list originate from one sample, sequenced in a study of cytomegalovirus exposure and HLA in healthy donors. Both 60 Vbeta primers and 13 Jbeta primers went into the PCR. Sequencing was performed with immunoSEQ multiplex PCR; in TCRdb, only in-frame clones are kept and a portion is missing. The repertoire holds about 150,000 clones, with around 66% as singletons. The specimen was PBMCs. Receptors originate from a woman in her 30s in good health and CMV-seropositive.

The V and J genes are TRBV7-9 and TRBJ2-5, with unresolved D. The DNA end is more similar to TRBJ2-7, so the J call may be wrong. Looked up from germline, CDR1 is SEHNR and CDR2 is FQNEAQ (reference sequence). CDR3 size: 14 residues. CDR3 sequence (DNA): TGTGCCAGCAGCTTAGATTCCCGTGTAGCCGAGCAGTACTTC. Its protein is CASSLDSRVAEQYF.

This CDR3 reads CAWSVLGRLDTEAFF. CDR3 coding DNA: TGTGCCTGGAGTGTACTGGGGCGCCTGGACACTGAAGCTTTCTTT. The V call is TRBV30, the J call TRBJ1-1; D perhaps matches TRBD1 (5 bases). The CDR3 is made up of 15 amino acids. V lost 0 bases to trimming and J lost 3 bases, with 14 bases between them. Germline CDR1 is GTSNPN and CDR2 is SVGIG (reference sequence).

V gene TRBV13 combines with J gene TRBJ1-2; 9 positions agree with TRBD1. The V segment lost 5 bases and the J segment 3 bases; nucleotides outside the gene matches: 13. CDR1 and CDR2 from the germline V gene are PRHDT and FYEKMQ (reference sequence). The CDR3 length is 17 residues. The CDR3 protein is CASSDGTGFMPDYGYTF. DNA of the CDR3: TGTGCCAGCAGCGACGGGACAGGGTTTATGCCCGACTATGGCTACACCTTC.

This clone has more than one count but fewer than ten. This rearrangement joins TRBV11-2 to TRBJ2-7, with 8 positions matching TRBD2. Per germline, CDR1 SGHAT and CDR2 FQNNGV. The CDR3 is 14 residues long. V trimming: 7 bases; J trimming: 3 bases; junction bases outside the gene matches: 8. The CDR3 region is CASTQRGTHYEQYF. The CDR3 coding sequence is TGTGCCAGCACCCAGCGGGGGACCCACTACGAGCAGTACTTC.

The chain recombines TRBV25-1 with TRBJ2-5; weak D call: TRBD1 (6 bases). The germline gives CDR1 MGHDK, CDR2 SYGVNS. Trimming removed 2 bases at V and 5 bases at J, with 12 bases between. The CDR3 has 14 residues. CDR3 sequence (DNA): TGTGCCAGCAGTGAAGTGGGGGCTCTGGAGACCCAGTACTTC. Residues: CASSEVGALETQYF.

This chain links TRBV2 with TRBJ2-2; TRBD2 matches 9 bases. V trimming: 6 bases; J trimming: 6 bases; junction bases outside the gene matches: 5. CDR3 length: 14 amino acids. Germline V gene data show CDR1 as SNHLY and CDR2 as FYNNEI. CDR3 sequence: CASRGTSWAGELFF. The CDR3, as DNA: TGTGCCAGCAGGGGGACTAGCTGGGCCGGGGAGCTGTTTTTT. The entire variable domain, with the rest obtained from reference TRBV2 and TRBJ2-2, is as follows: EPEVTQTPSHQVTQMGQEVILRCVPISNHLYFYWYRQILGQKVEFLVSFYNNEISEKSEIFDDQFSVERPDGSNFTLKIRSTKLEDSAMYFCASRGTSWAGELFFGEGSRLTVL.

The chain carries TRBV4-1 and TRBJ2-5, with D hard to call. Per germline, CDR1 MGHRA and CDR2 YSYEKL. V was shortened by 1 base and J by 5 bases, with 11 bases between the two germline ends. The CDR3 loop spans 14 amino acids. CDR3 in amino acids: CASSQVVYGETQYF. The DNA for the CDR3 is TGCGCCAGCAGCCAAGTAGTCTACGGGGAGACCCAGTACTTC.

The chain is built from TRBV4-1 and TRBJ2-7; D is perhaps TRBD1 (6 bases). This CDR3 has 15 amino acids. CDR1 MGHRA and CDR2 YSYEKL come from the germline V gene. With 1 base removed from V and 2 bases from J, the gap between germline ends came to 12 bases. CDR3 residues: CASSQGAGAPYEQYF. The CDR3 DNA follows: TGCGCCAGCAGCCAAGGAGCAGGGGCCCCCTACGAGCAGTACTTC.

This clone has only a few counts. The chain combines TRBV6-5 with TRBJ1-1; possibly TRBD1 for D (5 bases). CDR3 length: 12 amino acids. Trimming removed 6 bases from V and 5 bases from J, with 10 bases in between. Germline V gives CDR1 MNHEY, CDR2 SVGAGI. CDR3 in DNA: TGTGCCAGCAGCATTGGGGGGACTGAAGCTTTCTTT. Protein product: CASSIGGTEAFF.

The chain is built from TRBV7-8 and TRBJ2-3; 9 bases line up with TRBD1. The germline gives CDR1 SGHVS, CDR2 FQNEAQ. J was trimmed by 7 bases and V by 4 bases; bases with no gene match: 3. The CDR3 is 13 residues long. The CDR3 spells CASSSHRGHTQYF. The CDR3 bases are TGTGCCAGCAGCTCACACAGGGGGCATACGCAGTATTTT.

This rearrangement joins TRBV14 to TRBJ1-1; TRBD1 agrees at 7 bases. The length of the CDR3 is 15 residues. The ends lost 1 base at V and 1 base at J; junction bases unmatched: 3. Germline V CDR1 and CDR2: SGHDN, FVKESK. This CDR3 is CASSQGQGRNTEAFF. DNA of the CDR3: TGTGCCAGCAGCCAAGGACAGGGAAGGAACACTGAAGCTTTCTTT. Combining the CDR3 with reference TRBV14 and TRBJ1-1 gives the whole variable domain EAGVTQFPSHSVIEKGQTVTLRCDPISGHDNLYWYRRVMGKEIKFLLHFVKESKQDESGMPNNRFLAERTGGTYSTLKVQPAELEDSGVYFCASSQGQGRNTEAFFGQGTRLTVV.

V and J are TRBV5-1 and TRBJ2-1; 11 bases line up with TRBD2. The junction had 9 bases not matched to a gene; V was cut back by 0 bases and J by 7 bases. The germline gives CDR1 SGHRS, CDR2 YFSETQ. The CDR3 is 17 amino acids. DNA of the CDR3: TGCGCCAGCAGCTTGGATTCAGCGGCTAGCGGGAGGAATGAGCAGTTCTTC. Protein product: CASSLDSAASGRNEQFF.

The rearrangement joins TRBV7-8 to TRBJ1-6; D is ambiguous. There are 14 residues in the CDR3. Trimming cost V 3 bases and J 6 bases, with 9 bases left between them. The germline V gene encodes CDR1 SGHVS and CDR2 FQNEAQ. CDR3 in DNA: TGTGCCAGCAGCTTCCGGGAGGGTAATTCACCCCTCCACTTT. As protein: CASSFREGNSPLHF.

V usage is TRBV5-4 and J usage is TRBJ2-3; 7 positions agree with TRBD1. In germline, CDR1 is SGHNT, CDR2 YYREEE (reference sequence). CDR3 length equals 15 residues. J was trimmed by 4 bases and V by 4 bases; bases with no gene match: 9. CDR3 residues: CASSSETGPADTQYF. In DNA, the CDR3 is TGTGCCAGCAGCAGCGAGACAGGGCCCGCAGATACGCAGTATTTT. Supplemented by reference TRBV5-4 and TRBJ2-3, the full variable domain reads ETGVTQSPTHLIKTRGQQVTLRCSSQSGHNTVSWYQQALGQGPQFIFQYYREEENGRGNFPPRFSGLQFPNYSSELNVNALELDDSALYLCASSSETGPADTQYFGPGTRLTVL.

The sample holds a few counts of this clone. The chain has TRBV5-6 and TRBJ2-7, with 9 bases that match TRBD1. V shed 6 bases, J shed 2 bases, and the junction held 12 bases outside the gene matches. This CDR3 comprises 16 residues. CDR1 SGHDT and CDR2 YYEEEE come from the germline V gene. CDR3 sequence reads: CASMGQGLGRAYEQYF. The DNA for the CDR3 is TGTGCCAGCATGGGACAGGGTTTGGGTAGAGCCTACGAGCAGTACTTC.

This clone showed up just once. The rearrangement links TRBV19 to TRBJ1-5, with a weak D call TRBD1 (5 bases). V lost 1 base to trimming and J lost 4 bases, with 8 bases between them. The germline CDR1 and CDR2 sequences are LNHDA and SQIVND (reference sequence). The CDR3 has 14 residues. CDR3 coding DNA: TGTGCCAGTAGTATAGGTAGGGGAAATCAGCCCCAGCATTTT. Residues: CASSIGRGNQPQHF.

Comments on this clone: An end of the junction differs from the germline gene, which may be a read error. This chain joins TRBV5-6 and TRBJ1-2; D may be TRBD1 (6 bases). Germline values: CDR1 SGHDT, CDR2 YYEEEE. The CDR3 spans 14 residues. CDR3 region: CASSWDILRDGHTF. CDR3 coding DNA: TGTGCCAGCAGCTGGGACATCCTAAGGGATGGCCACACCTTC.

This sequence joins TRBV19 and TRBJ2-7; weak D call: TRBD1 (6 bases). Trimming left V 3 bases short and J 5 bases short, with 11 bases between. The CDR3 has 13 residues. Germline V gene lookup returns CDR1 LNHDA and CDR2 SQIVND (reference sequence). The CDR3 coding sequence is TGTGCCAGTAGTATCACAGGGCGGAACGAGCAGTACTTC. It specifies CASSITGRNEQYF. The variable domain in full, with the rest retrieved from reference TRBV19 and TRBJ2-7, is DGGITQSPKYLFRKEGQNVTLSCEQNLNHDAMYWYRQDPGQGLRLIYYSQIVNDFQKGDIAEGYSVSREKKESFPLTVTSAQKNPTAFYLCASSITGRNEQYFGPGTRLTVT.

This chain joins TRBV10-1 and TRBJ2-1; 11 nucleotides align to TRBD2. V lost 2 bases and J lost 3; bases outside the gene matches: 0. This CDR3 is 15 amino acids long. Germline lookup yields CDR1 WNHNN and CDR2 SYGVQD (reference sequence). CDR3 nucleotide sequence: TGCGCCAGCAGTGAGACTAGCGGGGGCTACAATGAGCAGTTCTTC. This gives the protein CASSETSGGYNEQFF.

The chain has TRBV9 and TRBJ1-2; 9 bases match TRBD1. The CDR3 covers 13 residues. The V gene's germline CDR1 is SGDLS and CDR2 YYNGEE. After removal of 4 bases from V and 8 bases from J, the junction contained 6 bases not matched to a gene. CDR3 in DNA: TGTGCCAGCAGCCCTCAGGACAGGGGAGGCTACACCTTC. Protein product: CASSPQDRGGYTF.

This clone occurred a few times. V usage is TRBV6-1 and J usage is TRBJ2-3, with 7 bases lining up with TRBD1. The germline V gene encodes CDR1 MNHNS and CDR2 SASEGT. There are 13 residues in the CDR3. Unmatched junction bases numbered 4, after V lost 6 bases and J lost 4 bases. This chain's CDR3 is CASSQQGPDTQYF. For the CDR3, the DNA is TGTGCCAGCAGCCAACAGGGGCCAGATACGCAGTATTTT.

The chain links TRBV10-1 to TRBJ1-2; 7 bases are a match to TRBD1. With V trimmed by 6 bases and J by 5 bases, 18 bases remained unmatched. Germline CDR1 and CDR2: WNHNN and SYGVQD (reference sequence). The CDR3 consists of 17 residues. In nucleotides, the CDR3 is TGCGCCAGCAGCCTACAGGGGACCCTAACGCGGGATTATGGCTACACCTTC. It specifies CASSLQGTLTRDYGYTF.

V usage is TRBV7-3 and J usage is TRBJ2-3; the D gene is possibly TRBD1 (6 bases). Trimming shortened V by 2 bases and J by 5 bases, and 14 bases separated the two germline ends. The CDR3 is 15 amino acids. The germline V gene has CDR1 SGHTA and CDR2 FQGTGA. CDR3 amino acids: CASSLGQGPGDTQYF. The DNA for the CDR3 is TGTGCCAGCAGCTTAGGCCAGGGGCCGGGAGATACGCAGTATTTT.